These 31 T cell receptor beta chains share one sample of origin, sequenced in a study of neoadjuvant nivolumab and ipilimumab in lung cancer. The data were produced by immunoSEQ multiplex PCR, yet TCRdb's version contains in-frame clones alone and is incomplete. The repertoire includes tens of thousands of clones, 83% of them detected once, and 5% to 5.5% sits in the top ten. The input for sequencing was tumor tissue, taken after neoadjuvant nivolumab, alone or with ipilimumab, at or shortly before surgery. The source of these receptors is an adult with non-small cell lung cancer.

The genes are TRBV11-2 and TRBJ1-2, with D perhaps matching TRBD1 (6 bases). V was cut by 5 bases and J by 5 bases, with 30 bases left in between. This CDR3 has 19 residues. Looked up from germline, CDR1 is SGHAT and CDR2 is FQNNGV. The CDR3 nucleotides read TGTGCCAGCAGCCGGGGATATATAGTACAGGGAGAGAAGCTATATGGCTACACCTTC. Amino acid sequence: CASSRGYIVQGEKLYGYTF.

The chain has TRBV7-9 and TRBJ1-4, with TRBD1 matching over 9 bases. The V segment lost 5 bases and the J segment 7 bases; nucleotides outside the gene matches: 8. This CDR3 contains 15 residues. Germline values: CDR1 SEHNR, CDR2 FQNEAQ (reference sequence). The CDR3, as DNA: TGTGCCAGCAGCGAACGACAGGGGGTGACTGAAAAACTGTTTTTT. Translated: CASSERQGVTEKLFF.

This chain uses TRBV5-4 with TRBJ1-2; the D is unclear. Germline V gene lookup returns CDR1 SGHNT and CDR2 YYREEE (reference sequence). V was cut by 0 bases and J by 5 bases, with 5 bases left in between. There are 12 residues in the CDR3. This CDR3 reads CASSLDEYGYTF. CDR3 nucleotides: TGTGCCAGCAGCTTGGACGAGTATGGCTACACCTTC.

The rearrangement links TRBV29-1 to TRBJ1-2, with a possible D match to TRBD1 (5 bases). Germline V gene data show CDR1 as SQVTM and CDR2 as ANQGSEA. The CDR3 covers 15 residues. Trimming shortened V by 4 bases and J by 0 bases, and 15 bases separated the two germline ends. DNA of the CDR3: TGCAGCGTTGTACAATCGGGGGGGGCTAACTATGGCTACACCTTC. As protein: CSVVQSGGANYGYTF.

This chain uses TRBV5-4 with TRBJ2-2, with D perhaps given as TRBD1 or TRBD2 (5 bases each). V shed 4 bases and J shed 4 bases, with 8 bases lying between them. This CDR3 is built from 13 residues. Germline-derived CDR1 and CDR2 are SGHNT and YYREEE (reference sequence). CDR3: CASSEGITGELFF. The CDR3, as DNA: TGTGCCAGCAGCGAGGGGATCACCGGGGAGCTGTTTTTT.

This rearrangement joins TRBV7-2 to TRBJ1-2; D call uncertain. Germline values: CDR1 SGHTA, CDR2 FQGNSA. V dropped 3 bases and J dropped 8 bases, with 7 bases sitting between them. The CDR3 contains 11 residues. The CDR3 region has the DNA TGTGCCAGCAGCTTGAGAGGGGGCTACACCTTC. Residues: CASSLRGGYTF. Full variable domain (outside the CDR3, taken from reference TRBV7-2 and TRBJ1-2): GAGVSQSPSNKVTEKGKDVELRCDPISGHTALYWYRQSLGQGLEFLIYFQGNSAPDKSGLPSDRFSAERTGGSVSTLTIQRTQQEDSAVYLCASSLRGGYTFGSGTRLTVV.

The rearrangement joins TRBV9 to TRBJ2-7, with D possibly TRBD2 on 7 matching bases. Trimming took off 4 bases at V and 5 bases at J, with 19 bases between the two ends. The germline gives CDR1 SGDLS, CDR2 YYNGEE. The CDR3 is 15 residues long. The CDR3, as DNA: TGTGCCAGCAGCATGAGGGGGGGCGCGATCAACGAGCAGTACTTC. Translating it yields CASSMRGGAINEQYF. Using reference TRBV9 and TRBJ2-7 for the parts outside the CDR3, the full variable domain is DSGVTQTPKHLITATGQRVTLRCSPRSGDLSVYWYQQSLDQGLQFLIQYYNGEERAKGNILERFSAQQFPDLHSELNLSSLELGDSALYFCASSMRGGAINEQYFGPGTRLTVT.

The chain employs TRBV7-8 and TRBJ2-1, with D maybe TRBD2 (5 bases). CDR3 length equals 12 residues. Trimming took 6 bases from V and 10 from J, leaving 13 bases between them. From germline, CDR1 is SGHVS and CDR2 FQNEAQ. The CDR3 region is CASRRSSNEQFF. In DNA, the CDR3 is TGTGCCAGCAGACGTTCTAGCAACGAGCAGTTCTTC. Together with reference TRBV7-8 and TRBJ2-1, the CDR3 gives the full variable domain: GAGVSQSPRYKVAKRGQDVALRCDPISGHVSLFWYQQALGQGPEFLTYFQNEAQLDKSGLPSDRFFAERPEGSVSTLKIQRTQQEDSAVYLCASRRSSNEQFFGPGTRLTVL.

As DNA, the CDR3 is TGCAGTGCTAGTGGCACCGGGGAGCTGTTTTTT. Amino acid sequence: CSASGTGELFF. The rearrangement joins TRBV20-1 to TRBJ2-2, with no clear D. V lost 3 bases and J lost 4, with 3 bases in between. Germline CDR1 DFQATT, CDR2 SNEGSKA (reference sequence). The CDR3 totals 11 residues.

The V call is TRBV18, the J call TRBJ2-5, with 8 nucleotides matching TRBD2. This CDR3 comprises 15 residues. The V and J ends lost 0 bases and 5 bases, in that order; junction bases with no gene match: 5. Germline lookup yields CDR1 KGHSH and CDR2 LQKENI. CDR3 coding DNA: TGTGCCAGCTCACCACCACGGGGGGGTCTGGAGACCCAGTACTTC. Translating it yields CASSPPRGGLETQYF.

The chain uses TRBV7-8 and TRBJ1-5, with D possibly being TRBD1 (5 bases). Trimming took 5 bases from V and 7 from J, leaving 12 bases between them. Germline V lookup: CDR1 SGHVS, CDR2 FQNEAQ. The CDR3 extends over 13 amino acids. The CDR3 protein is CASSVVRDQPQHF. In DNA form, the CDR3 reads TGTGCCAGCAGCGTTGTCAGGGACCAGCCCCAGCATTTT. The complete variable domain, with remaining parts taken from reference TRBV7-8 and TRBJ1-5, reads GAGVSQSPRYKVAKRGQDVALRCDPISGHVSLFWYQQALGQGPEFLTYFQNEAQLDKSGLPSDRFFAERPEGSVSTLKIQRTQQEDSAVYLCASSVVRDQPQHFGDGTRLSIL.

The CDR3 DNA follows: TGTGCCAGCAGCCTTTACGACGGCAATGAGCAGTTCTTC. Translation: CASSLYDGNEQFF. The rearrangement joins TRBV5-4 to TRBJ2-1; D gene uncertain. With 4 bases removed from V and 6 bases from J, the gap between germline ends came to 11 bases. The germline gives CDR1 SGHNT, CDR2 YYREEE (reference sequence). The CDR3 sequence is 13 residues long.

The V call is TRBV5-8, the J call TRBJ2-7; D is ambiguous. The CDR3 sequence is 12 residues long. From germline, CDR1 is SGHTS and CDR2 YDEGEE. V shed 0 bases and J shed 5 bases, with 6 bases lying between them. The CDR3 nucleotides are TGTGCCAGCAGCTTGGTTGGTGACGAGCAGTACTTC. This sequence encodes CASSLVGDEQYF.

This clone occurred once. The genes are TRBV5-1 and TRBJ2-3; D perhaps matches TRBD2 (7 bases). Germline-derived CDR1 and CDR2 are SGHRS and YFSETQ. There are 17 residues in the CDR3. V was clipped by 1 base and J by 4 bases, with 19 bases between them. The CDR3 DNA is TGCGCCAGCAGCTTGTCTAGCTTCGGGGGGCAGGCAGATACGCAGTATTTT. As protein: CASSLSSFGGQADTQYF.

The chain uses TRBV6-5 and TRBJ1-2; TRBD1 aligns across 8 bases. Trimming removed 4 bases from V and 6 bases from J; junction bases left unmatched: 10. CDR1 is MNHEY, CDR2 SVGAGI, per germline. This CDR3 has 15 amino acids. This CDR3 reads CASSSRDRPLHGYTF. The DNA for the CDR3 is TGTGCCAGCAGTTCTAGGGACAGGCCTCTCCATGGCTACACCTTC.

This chain joins TRBV6-1 and TRBJ1-5, with D tentatively TRBD1 (5 bases). The CDR3 loop spans 14 amino acids. Germline CDR1 MNHNS, CDR2 SASEGT. V lost 6 bases and J lost 0, with 9 bases in between. The CDR3 spells CASRGRDSNQPQHF. CDR3 in DNA: TGTGCCAGCAGAGGCAGGGATAGCAATCAGCCCCAGCATTTT.

This chain uses TRBV7-2 with TRBJ2-5; D possibly corresponds to TRBD1 (5 bases). The CDR3 extends over 13 amino acids. Germline CDR1 reads SGHTA; CDR2 reads FQGNSA. The germline V and J ends were trimmed by 0 bases and 3 bases, with 5 bases remaining between them. In DNA form, the CDR3 reads TGTGCCAGCAGCTTAGCACAGGAAGAGACCCAGTACTTC. Its translation is CASSLAQEETQYF.

The chain uses TRBV19 and TRBJ2-6, with D unclear. Germline V CDR1 and CDR2: LNHDA, SQIVND (reference sequence). The CDR3 loop spans 16 amino acids. V shed 6 bases and J shed 2 bases, with 14 bases lying between them. CDR3 bases: TGTGCCAGTAGGTCTGGTGATGTTGCTGGGGCCAACGTCCTGACTTTC. Translating gives CASRSGDVAGANVLTF.

The chain links TRBV7-9 to TRBJ2-2; 7 nucleotides match TRBD2. The CDR3 sequence is 17 residues long. In germline, CDR1 is SEHNR, CDR2 FQNEAQ (reference sequence). Trimming took 4 bases from V and 9 from J; bases not matched to a gene: 17. The CDR3 loop reads CASSSLPREVADRELFF. The DNA for the CDR3 is TGTGCCAGCAGCTCCCTACCCCGGGAGGTGGCAGATCGGGAGCTGTTTTTT.

The rearrangement uses TRBV11-2 and TRBJ1-1; a possible D gene is TRBD1 (5 bases). Germline V gene lookup returns CDR1 SGHAT and CDR2 FQNNGV. CDR3 length: 14 residues. Trimming took 5 bases from V and 3 from J, leaving 13 bases between them. Here the CDR3 reads CASSRWARDTEAFF. In DNA form, the CDR3 reads TGTGCCAGCAGCAGATGGGCCAGGGACACTGAAGCTTTCTTT.

The sample holds one count of this clone. This chain links TRBV7-6 with TRBJ1-5; TRBD1 aligns across 8 bases. After removal of 2 bases from V and 0 bases from J, the junction contained 3 bases not matched to a gene. The germline CDR1 and CDR2 sequences are SGHVS and FNYEAQ. The CDR3 is made up of 16 amino acids. The DNA for the CDR3 is TGTGCCAGCAGCTTATTGACAGGGGTTAGCAATCAGCCCCAGCATTTT. This sequence encodes CASSLLTGVSNQPQHF.

The rearrangement links TRBV4-1 to TRBJ1-1, with no clear D. Trimming left V 1 base short and J 0 bases short, with 27 bases between. CDR1 and CDR2 (germline): MGHRA, YSYEKL. CDR3 size: 21 residues. This CDR3 reads CASSQVPISGAVLGMNTEAFF. CDR3 nucleotides: TGCGCCAGCAGCCAAGTTCCTATCTCCGGAGCCGTCCTGGGGATGAACACTGAAGCTTTCTTT.

This rearrangement joins TRBV18 to TRBJ2-7; D remains ambiguous. Looked up from germline, CDR1 is KGHSH and CDR2 is LQKENI. This CDR3 spans 13 amino acids. Trimming removed 3 bases from V and 2 bases from J, with 8 bases in between. This CDR3 is CASSPGPAYEQYF. The CDR3 DNA follows: TGTGCCAGCTCACCCGGTCCGGCCTACGAGCAGTACTTC.

V is TRBV27 and J is TRBJ1-2; possibly TRBD1 for D (6 bases). The V and J ends lost 5 bases and 5 bases respectively, with 18 bases between them. This CDR3 is 15 amino acids long. In germline, CDR1 is MNHEY, CDR2 SMNVEV (reference sequence). The CDR3 region has the DNA TGTGCCAGCAGTCCCCTTTCGACAGGAGAATATGGCTACACCTTC. It yields the protein CASSPLSTGEYGYTF.

V gene TRBV5-8 combines with J gene TRBJ2-7; D is ambiguous. Germline V lookup: CDR1 SGHTS, CDR2 YDEGEE. The CDR3 contains 12 residues. V lost 0 bases, J lost 3 bases, and 4 bases lay in between. CDR3 residues: CASSLDIYEQYF. In nucleotides, the CDR3 is TGTGCCAGCAGCTTGGATATCTACGAGCAGTACTTC. Using reference TRBV5-8 and TRBJ2-7 for the parts outside the CDR3, the full variable domain is EAGVTQSPTHLIKTRGQQATLRCSPISGHTSVYWYQQALGLGLQFLLWYDEGEERNRGNFPPRFSGRQFPNYSSELNVNALELEDSALYLCASSLDIYEQYFGPGTRLTVT.

This chain joins TRBV30 and TRBJ2-7, with TRBD1 identical over 9 bases. The CDR3 sequence is 14 residues long. From germline, CDR1 is GTSNPN and CDR2 SVGIG (reference sequence). Trimming took 4 bases from V and 7 from J; bases not matched to a gene: 11. CDR3 sequence: CAWTRQGGIDEQYF. CDR3 DNA: TGTGCCTGGACTAGACAGGGGGGGATTGATGAGCAGTACTTC.

The J gene is TRBJ1-1, the V gene TRBV5-3, with D possibly TRBD1 on 6 matching bases. TRBV5-3 is reported as an ORF; its role is uncertain. V lost 2 bases to trimming and J lost 0 bases, with 17 bases between them. The CDR3 spans 17 residues. The CDR3 here is CARSFRGSRRVNTEAFF. The CDR3 DNA follows: TGTGCCAGAAGCTTCAGGGGCTCTCGTCGTGTGAACACTGAAGCTTTCTTT.

The CDR3 sequence is CASSPGTASNEKLFF. In DNA, the CDR3 is TGTGCCAGCTCACCGGGGACAGCCTCTAATGAAAAACTGTTTTTT. The rearrangement uses TRBV18 and TRBJ1-4, with TRBD1 matching over 7 bases. Germline loops: CDR1 KGHSH, CDR2 LQKENI. There are 15 residues in the CDR3. V trimming: 3 bases; J trimming: 3 bases; junction bases outside the gene matches: 4.

This sequence joins TRBV19 and TRBJ2-5; 8 nucleotides match TRBD2. CDR3 length: 12 amino acids. The V segment lost 6 bases and the J segment 4 bases; nucleotides outside the gene matches: 1. Per the germline V gene, CDR1 is LNHDA and CDR2 is SQIVND (reference sequence). This CDR3 reads CASRLAGETQYF. CDR3 bases: TGTGCCAGTAGGCTAGCGGGAGAGACCCAGTACTTC.

Worth noting for this clone: A junction boundary mismatches the germline segment, possibly from a read error. The rearrangement joins TRBV28 to TRBJ1-3; D remains unclear. The CDR3 is 14 amino acids. Germline assignment: CDR1 MDHEN and CDR2 SYDVKM. This CDR3 is CISSSGRSGNTIYF. In DNA, the CDR3 is TGCATCTCCTCATCAGGCCGCTCTGGAAACACCATATATTTT.

This clone was picked up a small number of times. V usage is TRBV7-9 and J usage is TRBJ1-4; D is undetermined. Germline lookup yields CDR1 SEHNR and CDR2 FQNEAQ (reference sequence). V gave up 5 bases and J gave up 1 base, with 11 bases separating them. The CDR3 contains 15 residues. For the CDR3, the DNA is TGTGCCAGCAGCCTAAGGGAGGGAACTAATGAAAAACTGTTTTTT. This sequence encodes CASSLREGTNEKLFF.